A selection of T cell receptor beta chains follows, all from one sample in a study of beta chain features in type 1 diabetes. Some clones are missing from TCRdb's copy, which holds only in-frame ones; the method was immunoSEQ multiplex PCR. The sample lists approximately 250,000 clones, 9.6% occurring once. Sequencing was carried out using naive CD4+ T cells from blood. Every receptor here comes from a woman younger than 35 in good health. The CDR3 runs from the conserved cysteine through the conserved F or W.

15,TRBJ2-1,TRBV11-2,CASSQGLAGVNEQFF
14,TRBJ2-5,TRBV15,CATSSGPGRETQYF
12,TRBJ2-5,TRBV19,CASSNRGETQYF
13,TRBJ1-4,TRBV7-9,CASSLAGNEKLFF
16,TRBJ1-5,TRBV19,CASTPRSGYSNQPQHF
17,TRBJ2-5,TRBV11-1,CASSVGQGNTYQETQYF
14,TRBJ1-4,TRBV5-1,CASSAGEVDEKLFF
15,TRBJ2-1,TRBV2,CASSYPGVVSNEQFF
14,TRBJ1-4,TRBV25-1,CASAPTATNEKLFF
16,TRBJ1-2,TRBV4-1,CASSQTLLQGGYGYTF
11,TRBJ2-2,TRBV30,CAWTEAGELFF
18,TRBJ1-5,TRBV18,CASSPLRGGEGGSQPQHF
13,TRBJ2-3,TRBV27,CASRQGNTDTQYF
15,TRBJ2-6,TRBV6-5,CASSYPGSGANVLTF
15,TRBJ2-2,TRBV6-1,CASSEWGANTGELFF
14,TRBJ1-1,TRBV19,CASSPGQQTSEAFF
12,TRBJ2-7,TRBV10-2,CASRDSSYEQYF
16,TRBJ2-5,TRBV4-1,CASSQGSSGEWETQYF
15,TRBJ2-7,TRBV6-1,CASSGGLAGPGEQYF
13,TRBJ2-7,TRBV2,CASRATGAYEQYF
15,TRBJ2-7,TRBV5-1,CASSLARGLLDEQYF
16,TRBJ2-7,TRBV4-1,CASSQGGLAGDGEQYF
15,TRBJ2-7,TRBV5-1,CASSLEARVTYEQYF
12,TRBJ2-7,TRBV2,CASSEASGREYF
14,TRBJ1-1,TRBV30,CAWGTVEHNTEAFF
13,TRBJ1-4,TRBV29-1,CSVLSATNEKLFF
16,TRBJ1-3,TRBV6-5,CASSYFQGAAGNTIYF
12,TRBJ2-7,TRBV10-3,CAISRDSYEQYF
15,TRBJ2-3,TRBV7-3,CASSLWARATDTQYF
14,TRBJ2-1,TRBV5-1,CASSLGRGEYEQFF
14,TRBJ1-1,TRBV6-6,CASSPRQGNTEAFF
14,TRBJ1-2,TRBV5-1,CASTLGQVGDGYTF
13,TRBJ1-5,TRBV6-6,CASSDRINQPQHF
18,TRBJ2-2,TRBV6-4,CASSDFGTSGSWPGELFF
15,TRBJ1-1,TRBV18,CASSPARRGNTEAFF
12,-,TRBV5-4,CASSFSSYEQYF
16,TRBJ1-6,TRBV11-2,CASREGDRVRGSPLHF
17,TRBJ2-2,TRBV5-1,CASSLDPAGQGNGELFF
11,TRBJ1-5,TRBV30,CAWSPEGPQHF
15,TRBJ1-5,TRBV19,CASSDTGVGNQPQHF
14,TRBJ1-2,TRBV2,CASSDRGPNYGYTF
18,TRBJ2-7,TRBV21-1,CASSKVETNPLIDYEQYF
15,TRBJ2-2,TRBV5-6,CASSQTGERTGELFF
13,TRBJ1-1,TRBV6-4,CASSVVGGGEAFF
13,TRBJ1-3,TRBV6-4,CASSENRGNTIYF
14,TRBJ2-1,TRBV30,CAWSIRRREGEQFF
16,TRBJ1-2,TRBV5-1,CASSLGGTGINYGYTF
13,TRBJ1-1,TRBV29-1,CSSWTGLNTEAFF
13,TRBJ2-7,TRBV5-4,CASSGQGNYEQYF
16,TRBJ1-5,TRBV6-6,CASSYRQGNSNQPQHF
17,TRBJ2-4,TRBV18,CASSPRGQTLAKNIQYF
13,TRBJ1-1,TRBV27,CASSFDRNTEAFF
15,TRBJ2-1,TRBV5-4,CASSRVAELNNEQFF